The rows below give T cell receptor beta chains drawn from one sample of a study of OX40 agonist ivuxolimab in advanced cancers. Sequencing used immunoSEQ multiplex PCR; TCRdb keeps in-frame clones, though not all of them. The sample lists over 85,000 clones; just under 85% were seen once. The specimen was CD4+ or CD8+ T cells sorted from blood, collected in a trial of the OX40 agonist ivuxolimab. Every receptor here comes from an adult with an advanced solid tumor such as melanoma, head and neck, liver or kidney cancer. Both conserved end residues are part of each CDR3. D genes are given only for firm matches. Size tells how often a clone was seen (once, few, many) or the class of an expanded clone, and some rows leave it out.

.	TRBV28	TRBJ1-6	.	TGTGCCAGCAGTGGGGCCCCACGGGGTTCACCCCTCCACTTT	CASSGAPRGSPLHF
TRBD2	TRBV4-3	TRBJ2-1	.	TGCGCCAGCAGCCAAATACTCGGACTAGCGGACAATGAGCAGTTCTTC	CASSQILGLADNEQFF
TRBD1	TRBV6-1	TRBJ1-4	.	TGTGCCAGCAGTGCCCGGGACAGGGGGCGATCTAATGAAAAACTGTTTTTT	CASSARDRGRSNEKLFF
.	TRBV5-1	TRBJ2-5	.	TGCGCCAGCAGCTTGGGTGTCGAGACCCAGTACTTC	CASSLGVETQYF
TRBD1	TRBV28	TRBJ1-1	.	TGTGCCAGCAGCCGAGGACAGGTGAACACTGAAGCTTTCTTT	CASSRGQVNTEAFF
TRBD1	TRBV7-9	TRBJ1-4	.	TGTGCCAGCAGTTTAAACCGCCCAGGGGGCTTGACGGAAAAACTGTTTTTT	CASSLNRPGGLTEKLFF
TRBD2	TRBV5-1	TRBJ2-5	.	TGCGCCAGCAGCTTGGCGGCTAGCGGGAGGGGAGGAGAGACCCAGTACTTC	CASSLAASGRGGETQYF
.	TRBV28	TRBJ2-7	once	TGTGCCAGCAGTTTCACCAGAAGGGGTGGCGAGCAGTACTTC	CASSFTRRGGEQYF
TRBD1	TRBV19	TRBJ2-7	.	TGTGCCAGTAGTATCGGACAGGGGGCCTACGAGCAGTACTTC	CASSIGQGAYEQYF
TRBD1	TRBV7-6	TRBJ2-2	few	TGTGCCACAAGAAACCCCCGGGACAGGGGTCTAAAGGGCGGGGAGCTGTTTTTT	CATRNPRDRGLKGGELFF
.	TRBV5-8	TRBJ1-1	.	TGTGCCAGCAGCCCTAGGACGTACACTGAAGCTTTCTTT	CASSPRTYTEAFF
.	TRBV28	TRBJ1-5	.	TGTGCCAGCAGTTCGCCCCGGGGTGAGGGCAATCAGCCCCAGCATTTT	CASSSPRGEGNQPQHF
.	TRBV9	TRBJ1-2	.	TGTGCCAGCAGCGTTGACGGCTACTATGGCTACACCTTC	CASSVDGYYGYTF
TRBD1	TRBV5-1	TRBJ1-1	.	TGCGCCAGCAGCTTTTACAGGGGGCAGGGTGAAGCTTTCTTT	CASSFYRGQGEAFF
TRBD1	TRBV5-1	TRBJ2-5	.	TGCGCCAGCAGCTTCCCGACAGGGACGCAAGAGACCCAGTACTTC	CASSFPTGTQETQYF
.	TRBV27	TRBJ1-5	.	TGTGCCAGCAACCCCAAAGGGTATAGCAATCAGCCCCAGCATTTT	CASNPKGYSNQPQHF
.	TRBV9	TRBJ2-7	.	TGTGCCAGCAGCCTTGCTGGGCAGGAGAGCTCCTACGAGCAGTACTTC	CASSLAGQESSYEQYF
TRBD1	TRBV5-1	TRBJ2-1	.	TGCGCCAGCAGCGGAGGACAGGGGGCCTACAATGAGCAGTTCTTC	CASSGGQGAYNEQFF
.	TRBV5-6	TRBJ1-2	.	TGTGCCAGCAGCCCGCTCCAAACTTTAGGCAGGGTTGGCTACACCTTC	CASSPLQTLGRVGYTF
.	TRBV27	TRBJ1-2	.	TGTGCCAGCAGTTTTGACAGACAGACTAACTATGGCTACACCTTC	CASSFDRQTNYGYTF
TRBD2	TRBV28	TRBJ2-5	.	TGTGCCAGCAGTTTCGGGACTAGCATAGAGACCCAGTACTTC	CASSFGTSIETQYF
TRBD2	TRBV28	TRBJ2-7	.	TGTGCCAGCACTCAAGGGGGGTTAGCGGGATCCCAAAACGAGCAGTACTTC	CASTQGGLAGSQNEQYF
.	TRBV7-9	TRBJ2-5	.	TGTGCCAGCCAACTGGTTGGGGAGACCCAGTACTTC	CASQLVGETQYF
.	TRBV19	TRBJ1-5	.	TGTGCCAGTAGTAGGGGTGGGGGCGATCAGCCCCAGCATTTT	CASSRGGGDQPQHF
.	TRBV6-5	TRBJ2-1	.	TGTGCCAGCAGTTACTCGAGTACAGGAGATTACAATGAGCAGTTCTTC	CASSYSSTGDYNEQFF
.	TRBV28	TRBJ1-1	.	TGTGCCAGCAGTGTCGGATTTCCTATGAACACTGAAGCTTTCTTT	CASSVGFPMNTEAFF
TRBD1	TRBV19	TRBJ1-4	.	TGTGCCAGTAAGGGGGCGGCAGCTGAAAAACTGTTTTTT	CASKGAAAEKLFF
.	TRBV5-6	TRBJ2-3	.	TGTGCCAGCAGCTCGACGGGCACTGGCACAGATACGCAGTATTTT	CASSSTGTGTDTQYF
.	TRBV25-1	TRBJ2-5	.	TGTGCCAGCAGTGAATTACAGGCCCAAGAGACCCAGTACTTC	CASSELQAQETQYF
.	TRBV5-4	TRBJ2-3	.	TGTGCCAGCAGCCAGGGACTCGGGGATACGCAGTATTTT	CASSQGLGDTQYF
.	TRBV6-5	TRBJ1-1	.	TGTGCCAGCAGTTCTTGGACAGACAAATTGAACACTGAAGCTTTCTTT	CASSSWTDKLNTEAFF
.	TRBV7-6	TRBJ2-2	.	TGTGCCAGCAGCAGCAGGGTCATCGGGGAGCTGTTTTTT	CASSSRVIGELFF
TRBD1	TRBV27	TRBJ2-7	.	TGTGCCAGCAGTTTATGGCAGGGGGTGAACGAGCAGTACTTC	CASSLWQGVNEQYF
.	TRBV7-6	TRBJ1-2	.	TGTGCCAGCAGCTTAGAAGGAGGAGGTACGACATCTGGCTACACCTTC	CASSLEGGGTTSGYTF
TRBD1	TRBV6-1	TRBJ1-2	.	TGTGCCAGCAGTGCCTCCGGGACAGCTAACTATGGCTACACCTTC	CASSASGTANYGYTF
.	TRBV19	TRBJ1-1	.	TGTGCCAGTAGTCTCACCGGGAAGTCGGTGGGAGCTTTCTTT	CASSLTGKSVGAFF
TRBD1	TRBV2	TRBJ1-5	.	TGTGCCAGCAGTCGTCGTGGGACAGGGGTAAGGGGCAATCAGCCCCAGCATTTT	CASSRRGTGVRGNQPQHF
TRBD1	TRBV4-1	TRBJ2-3	.	TGCGCCAGCAGCCAAGATTCCCGCGGGACAGGTTCCGGCACAGATACGCAGTATTTT	CASSQDSRGTGSGTDTQYF
TRBD2	TRBV10-1	TRBJ2-3	.	TGCGCCAGCAGTGCGGGCGGGAGCGCAGATACGCAGTATTTT	CASSAGGSADTQYF
TRBD1	TRBV19	TRBJ1-2	few	TGTGCCAGTAGCACCGAACAGGGGGCGGTTGGCTACACCTTC	CASSTEQGAVGYTF
.	TRBV5-8	TRBJ2-1	.	TGTGCCAGCAGCTCCGGGCCCTGGGCCGATGAGCAGTTCTTC	CASSSGPWADEQFF
.	TRBV6-6	TRBJ2-3	.	TGTGCCAGCAGTGGAAATATTCGTACGCAGTATTTT	CASSGNIRTQYF
TRBD1	TRBV13	TRBJ2-7	.	TGTGCCAGCAGCCACAGGGGGTTCTACGAGCAGTACTTC	CASSHRGFYEQYF
.	TRBV27	TRBJ1-5	.	TGTGCCAGCAGTTGGACTCGTGGCCAGCCCCAGCATTTT	CASSWTRGQPQHF
.	TRBV7-2	TRBJ2-1	.	TGTGCCAGCAGCTTTAGATCGCCTAGTGGTAATGAGCAGTTCTTC	CASSFRSPSGNEQFF
.	TRBV7-8	TRBJ2-2	.	TGTGCCAGCAGCTTAAAAATACCGCGGGTCACCGGGGAGCTGTTTTTT	CASSLKIPRVTGELFF
.	TRBV27	TRBJ1-6	once	TGTGCCAGCAGTTTCAGGGCCCTAGTGGATAATTCACCCCTCCACTTT	CASSFRALVDNSPLHF
.	TRBV2	TRBJ2-5	.	TGTGCCAGCACAGGGCACCAAGAGACCCAGTACTTC	CASTGHQETQYF
.	TRBV28	TRBJ1-1	.	TGTGCCAGCAGTTTGGCTACTGAAGCTTTCTTT	CASSLATEAFF
.	TRBV10-3	TRBJ1-2	.	TGTGCCATCGGGGAGGGGCCGGGGTACTATGGCTACACCTTC	CAIGEGPGYYGYTF
TRBD1	TRBV28	TRBJ2-1	.	TGTGCCACCAGCCGAGGGGGCTCAGGTGAGCAGTTCTTC	CATSRGGSGEQFF